This TCR beta chain was retrieved from a study of T cell responses to AZD1222 COVID-19 vaccine. Study-level results: Repertoires in all cases were sampled only once the peak T cell response had passed. Donors in the cohort were predominantly white British and more often female, and clonal diversity was possibly underestimated.

This clone was found a few times. As yet, its antigen is unknown. Sequencing was performed with immunoSEQ multiplex PCR; in TCRdb, only in-frame clones are kept and a portion is missing. The data hold some 89,000 clones, with around 90% observed a single time. This TCR came from an adult in good health. The sample consisted of peripheral blood, taken on day 0 of AZD1222 vaccination.

In nucleotides, the CDR3 is TGTGCCACCAGTGATTTGACACTAGCGGGAGGGCGTAATGAGCAGTTCTTC. Translated: CATSDLTLAGGRNEQFF. V is TRBV24-1 and J is TRBJ2-1; 13 bases match TRBD2. J was trimmed by 7 bases and V by 0 bases; bases with no gene match: 5. The CDR3 runs 17 residues. CDR1 and CDR2 from the germline V gene are KGHDR and SFDVKD.